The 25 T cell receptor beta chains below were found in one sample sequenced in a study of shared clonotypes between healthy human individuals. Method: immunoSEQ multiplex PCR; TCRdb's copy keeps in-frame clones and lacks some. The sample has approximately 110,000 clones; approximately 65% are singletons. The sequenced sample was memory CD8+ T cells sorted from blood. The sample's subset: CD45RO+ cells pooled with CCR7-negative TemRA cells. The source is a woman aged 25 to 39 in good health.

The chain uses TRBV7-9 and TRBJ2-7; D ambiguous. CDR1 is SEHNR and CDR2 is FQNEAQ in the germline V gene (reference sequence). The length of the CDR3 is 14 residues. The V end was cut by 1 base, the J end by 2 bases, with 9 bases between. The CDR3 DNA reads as TGTGCCAGCAGCTTAGGGAATTACACCTACGAGCAGTACTTC. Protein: CASSLGNYTYEQYF.

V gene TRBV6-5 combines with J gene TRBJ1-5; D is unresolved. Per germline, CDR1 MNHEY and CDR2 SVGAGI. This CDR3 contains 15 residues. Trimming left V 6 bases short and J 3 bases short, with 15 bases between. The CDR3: CASRPLLGNNQPQHF. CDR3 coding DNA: TGTGCCAGCAGACCGCTTTTAGGGAACAATCAGCCCCAGCATTTT.

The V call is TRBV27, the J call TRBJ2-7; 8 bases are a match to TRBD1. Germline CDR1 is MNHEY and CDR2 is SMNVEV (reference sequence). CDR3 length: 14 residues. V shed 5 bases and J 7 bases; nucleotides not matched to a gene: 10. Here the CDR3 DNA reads TGTGCCAGCAGTACGACAGGGGCCATGTATGAGCAGTACTTC. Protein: CASSTTGAMYEQYF.

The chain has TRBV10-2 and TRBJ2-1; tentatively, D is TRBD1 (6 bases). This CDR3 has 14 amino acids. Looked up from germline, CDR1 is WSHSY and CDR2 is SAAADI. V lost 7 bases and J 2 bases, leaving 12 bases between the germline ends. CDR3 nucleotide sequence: TGCGCCAGCAAGAGAACAGGGACCTACAATGAGCAGTTCTTC. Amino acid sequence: CASKRTGTYNEQFF.

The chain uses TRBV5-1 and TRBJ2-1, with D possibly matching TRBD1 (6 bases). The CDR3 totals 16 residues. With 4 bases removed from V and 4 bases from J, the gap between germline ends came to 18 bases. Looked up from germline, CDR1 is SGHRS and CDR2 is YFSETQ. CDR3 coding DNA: TGCGCCAGCAGCCCAACCACAGGGTACCTATACAATGAGCAGTTCTTC. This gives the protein CASSPTTGYLYNEQFF.

CDR3: CASSLKGLAGVNEQFF. The CDR3 DNA reads TGTGCCAGCAGCCTTAAGGGACTAGCGGGAGTTAATGAGCAGTTCTTC. The chain joins TRBV4-2 to TRBJ2-1; 14 bases agree with TRBD2. Germline assignment: CDR1 LGHNA and CDR2 YNFKEQ. The CDR3 sequence is 16 residues long. The V and J ends lost 4 bases and 7 bases, in that order; junction bases with no gene match: 6.

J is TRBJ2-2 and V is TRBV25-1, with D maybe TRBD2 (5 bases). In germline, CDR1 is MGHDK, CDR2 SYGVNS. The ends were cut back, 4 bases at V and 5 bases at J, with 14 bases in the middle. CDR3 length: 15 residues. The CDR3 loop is CASSGPEGSTGELFF. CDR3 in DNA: TGTGCCAGCAGTGGGCCCGAAGGGAGTACCGGGGAGCTGTTTTTT.

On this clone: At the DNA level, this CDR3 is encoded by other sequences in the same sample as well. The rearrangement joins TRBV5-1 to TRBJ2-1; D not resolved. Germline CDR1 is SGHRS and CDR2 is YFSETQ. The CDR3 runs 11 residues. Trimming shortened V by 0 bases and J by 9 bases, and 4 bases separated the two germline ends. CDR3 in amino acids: CASSLGGEQFF. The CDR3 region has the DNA TGCGCCAGCAGCTTGGGGGGTGAGCAGTTCTTC. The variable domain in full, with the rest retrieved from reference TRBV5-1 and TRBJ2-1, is KAGVTQTPRYLIKTRGQQVTLSCSPISGHRSVSWYQQTPGQGLQFLFEYFSETQRNKGNFPGRFSGRQFSNSRSEMNVSTLELGDSALYLCASSLGGEQFFGPGTRLTVL.

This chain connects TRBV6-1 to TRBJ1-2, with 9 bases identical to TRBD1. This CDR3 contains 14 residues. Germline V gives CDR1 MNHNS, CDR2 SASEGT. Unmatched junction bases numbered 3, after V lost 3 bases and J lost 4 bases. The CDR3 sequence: CASSDGTGLYGYTF. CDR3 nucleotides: TGTGCCAGCAGTGATGGGACAGGGCTCTATGGCTACACCTTC.

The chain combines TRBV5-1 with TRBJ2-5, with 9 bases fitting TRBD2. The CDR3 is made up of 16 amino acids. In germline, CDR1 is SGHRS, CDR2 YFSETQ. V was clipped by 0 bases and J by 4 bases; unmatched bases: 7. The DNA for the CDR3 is TGCGCCAGCAGCTTGGCTGTAGCGGGAGTGGGAGAGACCCAGTACTTC. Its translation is CASSLAVAGVGETQYF.

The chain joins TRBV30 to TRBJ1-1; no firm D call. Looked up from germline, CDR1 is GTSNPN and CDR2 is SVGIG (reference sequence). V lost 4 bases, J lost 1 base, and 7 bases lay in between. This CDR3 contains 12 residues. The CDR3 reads CAWTVGNTEAFF. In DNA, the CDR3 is TGTGCCTGGACAGTAGGGAACACTGAAGCTTTCTTT.

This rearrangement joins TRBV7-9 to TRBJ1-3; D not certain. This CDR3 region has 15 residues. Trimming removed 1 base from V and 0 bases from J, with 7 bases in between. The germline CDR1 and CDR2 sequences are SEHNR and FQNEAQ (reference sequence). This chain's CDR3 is CASSLGRFSGNTIYF. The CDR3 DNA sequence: TGTGCCAGCAGCTTAGGACGGTTCTCTGGAAACACCATATATTTT.

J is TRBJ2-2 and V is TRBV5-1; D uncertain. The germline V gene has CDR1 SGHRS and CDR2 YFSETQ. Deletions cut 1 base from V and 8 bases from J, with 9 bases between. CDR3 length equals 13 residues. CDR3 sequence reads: CASSLYSSGELFF. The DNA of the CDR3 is TGCGCCAGCAGCTTGTATTCGTCTGGGGAGCTGTTTTTT.

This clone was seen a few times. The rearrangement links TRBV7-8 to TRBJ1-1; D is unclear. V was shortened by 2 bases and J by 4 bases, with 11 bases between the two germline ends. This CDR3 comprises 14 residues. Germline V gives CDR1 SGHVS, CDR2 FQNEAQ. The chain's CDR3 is CASSLTAESTEAFF. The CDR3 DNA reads TGTGCCAGCAGCTTAACGGCAGAGAGCACTGAAGCTTTCTTT.

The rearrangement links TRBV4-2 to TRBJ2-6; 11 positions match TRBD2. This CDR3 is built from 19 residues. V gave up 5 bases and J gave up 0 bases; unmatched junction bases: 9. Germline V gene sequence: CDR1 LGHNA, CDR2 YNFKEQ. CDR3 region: CASSSPGLAVTSGANVLTF. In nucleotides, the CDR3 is TGTGCCAGCAGCTCCCCGGGACTAGCGGTTACCTCTGGGGCCAACGTCCTGACTTTC.

The CDR3 sequence is CASSLLAGTYEQYF. The CDR3 region has the DNA TGTGCCAGCAGTTTACTGGCAGGTACCTACGAGCAGTACTTC. V is TRBV28 and J is TRBJ2-7, with D hard to call. There are 14 residues in the CDR3. Between the trimmed V and J ends, which lost 2 bases and 2 bases, there was a span of 10 bases. The germline gives CDR1 MDHEN, CDR2 SYDVKM.

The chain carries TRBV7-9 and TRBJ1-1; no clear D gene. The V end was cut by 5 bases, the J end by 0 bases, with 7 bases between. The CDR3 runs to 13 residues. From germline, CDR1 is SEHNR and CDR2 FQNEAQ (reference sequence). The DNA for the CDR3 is TGTGCCAGCAGCCCGGTGTTGAACACTGAAGCTTTCTTT. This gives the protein CASSPVLNTEAFF.

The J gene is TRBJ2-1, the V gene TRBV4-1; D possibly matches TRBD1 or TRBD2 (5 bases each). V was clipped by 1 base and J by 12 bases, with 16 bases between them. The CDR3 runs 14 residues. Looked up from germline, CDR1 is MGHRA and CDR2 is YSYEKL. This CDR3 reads CASSQVAGTEGQFF. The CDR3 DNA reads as TGCGCCAGCAGCCAAGTGGCAGGGACGGAAGGGCAGTTCTTC.

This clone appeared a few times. The CDR3 reads CASSQTGYRDNEQFF. The CDR3 coding sequence is TGTGCCAGCAGCCAGACCGGGTATAGGGACAATGAGCAGTTCTTC. V is TRBV9 and J is TRBJ2-1; D is undetermined. The CDR3 is 15 residues long. Germline CDR1 reads SGDLS; CDR2 reads YYNGEE. V shed 4 bases and J shed 5 bases, with 16 bases lying between them.

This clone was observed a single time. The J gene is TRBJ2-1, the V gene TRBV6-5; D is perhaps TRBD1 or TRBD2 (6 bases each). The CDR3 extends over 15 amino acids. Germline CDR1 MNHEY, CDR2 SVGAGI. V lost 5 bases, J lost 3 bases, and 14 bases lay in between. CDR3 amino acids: CASSPSGGGYNEQFF. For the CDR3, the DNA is TGTGCCAGCAGTCCCAGCGGAGGGGGCTACAATGAGCAGTTCTTC.

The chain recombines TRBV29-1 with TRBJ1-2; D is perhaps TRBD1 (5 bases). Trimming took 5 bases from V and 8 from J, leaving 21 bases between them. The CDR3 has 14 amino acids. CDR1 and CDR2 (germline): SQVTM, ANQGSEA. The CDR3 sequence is CSVSPSGTEIGYTF. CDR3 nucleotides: TGCAGCGTTAGTCCAAGCGGGACTGAGATCGGCTACACCTTC.

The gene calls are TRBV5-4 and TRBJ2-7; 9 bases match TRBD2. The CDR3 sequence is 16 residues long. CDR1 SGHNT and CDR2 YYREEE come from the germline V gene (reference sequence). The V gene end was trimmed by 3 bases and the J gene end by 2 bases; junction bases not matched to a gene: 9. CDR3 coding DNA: TGTGCCAGCAGCTCCTTAGCGGGAGAAGTCCCCTACGAGCAGTACTTC. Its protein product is CASSSLAGEVPYEQYF.

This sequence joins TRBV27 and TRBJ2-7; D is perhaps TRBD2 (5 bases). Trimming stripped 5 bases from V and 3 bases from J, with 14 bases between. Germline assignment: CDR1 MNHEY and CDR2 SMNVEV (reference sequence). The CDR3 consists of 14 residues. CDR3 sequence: CASSPGTSHYEQYF. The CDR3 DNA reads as TGTGCCAGCAGTCCGGGAACCTCCCACTACGAGCAGTACTTC.

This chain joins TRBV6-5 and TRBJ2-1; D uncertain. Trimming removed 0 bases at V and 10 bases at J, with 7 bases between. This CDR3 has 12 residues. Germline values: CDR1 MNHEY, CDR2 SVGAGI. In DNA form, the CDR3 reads TGTGCCAGCAGTTACTCGACGCGGGAGCAGTTCTTC. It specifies CASSYSTREQFF.

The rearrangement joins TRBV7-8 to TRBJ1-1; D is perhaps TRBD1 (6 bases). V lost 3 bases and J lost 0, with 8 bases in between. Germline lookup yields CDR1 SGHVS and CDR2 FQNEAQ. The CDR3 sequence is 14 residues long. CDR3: CASSFRGLNTEAFF. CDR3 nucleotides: TGTGCCAGCAGCTTCAGGGGTTTGAACACTGAAGCTTTCTTT. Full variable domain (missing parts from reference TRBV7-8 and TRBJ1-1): GAGVSQSPRYKVAKRGQDVALRCDPISGHVSLFWYQQALGQGPEFLTYFQNEAQLDKSGLPSDRFFAERPEGSVSTLKIQRTQQEDSAVYLCASSFRGLNTEAFFGQGTRLTVV.